The 8 T cell receptor beta chains below come from one sample, sequenced in a study of spatial heterogeneity in lung cancer. What these receptors recognize is not known. General observations from the study: Tumors with more nonsynonymous mutations had more expanded intratumoral alpha and beta TCRs.

TCRdb redid the calling of the 5' RACE reads with MiXCR, one entry per CDR3 protein. The data contain 100,000 or so distinct CDR3 sequences, 4.4% of them singletons. Time point in this sample: sample taken at primary tumor resection. The starting material was lung tumor tissue, obtained at surgery. All receptors derive from a male donor with early-stage non-small cell lung cancer.

This clonotype was seen at least ten times. J is TRBJ1-3 and V is TRBV20-1; possible D gene TRBD1, 5 bases. Per the germline V gene, CDR1 is DFQATT and CDR2 is SNEGSKA (reference sequence). The CDR3 length is 14 residues. Trimming removed 5 bases from V and 4 bases from J, with 15 bases in between. This chain's CDR3 is CSAGGLTEGNTIYF. CDR3 nucleotide sequence: TGCAGTGCTGGGGGTCTCACGGAAGGAAACACCATATATTTT.

At least ten counts were recorded for this clonotype. V is TRBV29-1 and J is TRBJ2-2; 7 nucleotides line up with TRBD1. CDR1 is SQVTM and CDR2 is ANQGSEA in the germline V gene. The CDR3 extends over 13 amino acids. The trim removed 5 bases at V and 5 bases at J, leaving 5 bases unmatched. The CDR3 bases are TGCAGCGTTATGACAGGGTATACCGGGGAGCTGTTTTTT. Its translation: CSVMTGYTGELFF.

This clonotype was seen repeatedly, ten times or more. The chain joins TRBV4-1 to TRBJ2-1; no clear D gene. Germline CDR1 is MGHRA and CDR2 is YSYEKL. V was pared by 1 base and J by 7 bases, with 8 bases between. The CDR3 spans 13 residues. This CDR3 reads CASSQVARNEQFF. The CDR3 nucleotides read TGCGCCAGCAGCCAAGTAGCTCGAAATGAGCAGTTCTTC.

At least ten counts were recorded for this clonotype. V gene TRBV29-1 combines with J gene TRBJ2-3; TRBD1 matches at 11 bases. Germline V lookup: CDR1 SQVTM, CDR2 ANQGSEA. With V trimmed by 7 bases and J by 4 bases, 7 bases remained unmatched. The CDR3 covers 14 residues. The CDR3 DNA reads TGCAGCGGGGCTTGGACAGGGGGCTCAGATACGCAGTATTTT. It codes for CSGAWTGGSDTQYF.

This clonotype was seen only a few times. CDR3 sequence: CASSPRGVRGTEAFF. The DNA for the CDR3 is TGTGCCAGCAGCCCCCGGGGGGTCAGGGGCACTGAAGCTTTCTTT. The chain carries TRBV7-9 and TRBJ1-1, with D possibly being TRBD1 (6 bases). The germline gives CDR1 SEHNR, CDR2 FQNEAQ (reference sequence). Deletions cut 5 bases from V and 4 bases from J, with 17 bases between. CDR3 length: 15 amino acids.

At least ten counts were recorded for this clonotype. This sequence joins TRBV12-3 or TRBV12-4 and TRBJ2-4; 12 nucleotides align to TRBD2. This CDR3 contains 16 residues. Trimming removed 2 bases from V and 5 bases from J; junction bases left unmatched: 4. The CDR3 loop reads CASSLLAGGPENIQYF. CDR3 in DNA: TGTGCCAGCAGTTTACTAGCGGGAGGGCCCGAAAACATTCAGTACTTC.

This clonotype was counted at least ten times. The chain couples TRBV5-1 to TRBJ2-4; weak D call: TRBD2 (5 bases). The germline V gene encodes CDR1 SGHRS and CDR2 YFSETQ. The CDR3 contains 13 residues. Trimming left V 0 bases short and J 5 bases short, with 6 bases between. The CDR3 region has the DNA TGCGCCAGCAGCTTGGCCGGGGAAAACATTCAGTACTTC. Its translation: CASSLAGENIQYF.

Ten or more counts support this clonotype. The chain combines TRBV11-2 with TRBJ2-7; D not resolved. Germline V lookup: CDR1 SGHAT, CDR2 FQNNGV. With 2 bases removed from V and 2 bases from J, the gap between germline ends came to 7 bases. CDR3 length: 13 residues. The CDR3 sequence: CASSLFIAYEQYF. CDR3 DNA sequence: TGTGCCAGCAGCTTATTCATCGCCTACGAGCAGTACTTC.